Listed below are T cell receptor beta chains from one sample, sequenced in a study of blood T cell repertoires in COVID-19. Using immunoSEQ multiplex PCR, the repertoire was profiled, and TCRdb retains in-frame clones only, with some absent. Here the sample spans some 300,000 clones, roughly 91% being singletons. Sequencing used PBMCs or T cells enriched from blood (not recorded which). The receptor source for this set is a woman in her sixties or seventies in a cohort exposed to, infected with or recovered from COVID-19 (not recorded which). Both conserved end residues are part of each CDR3. The D gene is left open where the match is weak. Size is stated for part of the rows, as once, few or many counts, or as a class when the clone is expanded.

v_gene,abundance,d_gene,j_gene,CDR3nt,CDR3aa
TRBV6-7,NA,NA,TRBJ1-5,TGTGCCAGCAGATTTATAGGACAGTACAATCAGCCCCAGCATTTT,CASRFIGQYNQPQHF
TRBV10-2,NA,NA,TRBJ2-1,TGCGCCAGCAGTTACGCCGGGAGTGGGATATCCTACAATGAGCAGTTCTTC,CASSYAGSGISYNEQFF
TRBV27,NA,NA,TRBJ2-1,TGTGCCAGCAGTTTTTGGGGCGGGAAGGGCAGCAATGAGCAGTTCTTC,CASSFWGGKGSNEQFF
TRBV9,NA,NA,TRBJ2-1,TGTGCCAGCAGCGTAAATGTCCTAGCGTTCAATGAGCAGTTCTTC,CASSVNVLAFNEQFF
TRBV10-2,few,TRBD2,TRBJ2-1,TGCGCCAGCAGTGTCCTAGCGGGAAACTACAATGAGCAGTTCTTC,CASSVLAGNYNEQFF
TRBV7-2,NA,NA,TRBJ2-5,TGTGCCAGCAGCCCCGTTCAAGAGACCCAGTACTTC,CASSPVQETQYF
TRBV7-3,NA,NA,TRBJ1-4,TGTGCCAGCAGCTTACTGGGGCCCCCTAATGAAAAACTGTTTTTT,CASSLLGPPNEKLFF
TRBV19,NA,TRBD1,TRBJ2-1,TGTGCCAGTAGTGGACAGGGGGCGCCTTACAATGAGCAGTTCTTC,CASSGQGAPYNEQFF
TRBV3-1/TRBV3-2,NA,TRBD2,TRBJ2-6,TGTGCCAGCAGCCAAGTGCCCGCCGGGACTAGCGGGGGCAACTCTGGGGCCAACGTCCTGACTTTC,CASSQVPAGTSGGNSGANVLTF
TRBV5-1,NA,TRBD1,TRBJ1-2,TGCGCCAGCAGCTTGGGGCAGGGGGCAAGAGAGGGTAACTATGGCTACACCTTC,CASSLGQGAREGNYGYTF
TRBV5-6,NA,TRBD2,TRBJ2-5,TGTGCCAGCAGCTTGGGGTCTAGCGGGAGGGCCCAGGAGACCCAGTACTTC,CASSLGSSGRAQETQYF
TRBV5-1,NA,NA,TRBJ1-6,TGCGCCAGCAGCTTCGGAACGCGAGGCCCTCCTTCACCCCTCCACTTT,CASSFGTRGPPSPLHF
TRBV24-1,NA,TRBD2,TRBJ2-2,TGTGCCACCAGTGACCGTGGACTAGCGGGAGTGGACGGGGAGCTGTTTTTT,CATSDRGLAGVDGELFF
TRBV15,NA,TRBD1,TRBJ1-2,TGTGCCACCAGCAGCCGGGACAGGGGGCAAAATGGCTACACCTTC,CATSSRDRGQNGYTF
TRBV7-9,NA,TRBD1,TRBJ1-4,TGTGCCAGCAGCTTAGGGACAGGGGATAGGGAAAAACTGTTTTTT,CASSLGTGDREKLFF
TRBV7-2,NA,TRBD2,TRBJ2-5,TGTGCCAGCAGCCCAACTAGCGGGACTCGAGAGACCCAGTACTTC,CASSPTSGTRETQYF
TRBV12-2,once,NA,TRBJ1-1,NA,CASRPRRVGAGNTEAFF
TRBV9,NA,TRBD1,TRBJ1-1,TGTGCCAGCAGCGTGGACCTGACAGGGAAGGGGGGAGCTTTCTTT,CASSVDLTGKGGAFF
TRBV3-1/TRBV3-2,NA,NA,TRBJ2-5,TGTGCCAGCAGCCATGCGGAGAGTGAGACCCAGTACTTC,CASSHAESETQYF
TRBV5-1,NA,TRBD2,TRBJ2-7,TGCGCCAGCAGCCTTGGACTAGCGGGAGGCCCTCGGAGTTCCGAGCAGTACTTC,CASSLGLAGGPRSSEQYF
TRBV18,NA,TRBD2,TRBJ2-7,TGTGCCAGCTCACCACCGGGGCTAGCGGGAGGGCCTATCCACGAGCAGTACTTC,CASSPPGLAGGPIHEQYF
TRBV7-6,NA,TRBD1,TRBJ2-7,TGTGCCAGCAGCTTAGGGGGACAGGGAAGCTCCTACGAGCAGTACTTC,CASSLGGQGSSYEQYF
TRBV5-1,NA,TRBD1,TRBJ1-2,TGCGCCAGCAGCCCGGGACAGGGCGGTGGCTACACCTTC,CASSPGQGGGYTF
TRBV18,NA,TRBD2,TRBJ2-2,TGTGCCAGCTCACCACAGCGGGAGGACACCGGGGAGCTGTTTTTT,CASSPQREDTGELFF
TRBV7-2,NA,NA,TRBJ1-6,TGTGCCAGCAGCTTATCTTTGTCACCCCTCCACTTT,CASSLSLSPLHF
TRBV30,NA,TRBD1,TRBJ1-6,TGTGCCTGGACCGGGACAGGGGAGGCACCCCTCCACTTT,CAWTGTGEAPLHF
TRBV6-5,NA,TRBD1,TRBJ1-2,TGTGCCAGCAGTTACTCCGACAGGGGTGACTATGGCTACACCTTC,CASSYSDRGDYGYTF
TRBV2,NA,NA,TRBJ1-1,TGTGCCAGCAAAAAATACAGGGAGCCAAGCACTGAAGCTTTCTTT,CASKKYREPSTEAFF